This T cell receptor beta chain was documented in a study of vaccination and CD4 T cells after COVID-19. Across the study: Convalescent study patients returned SARS-CoV-2 positive nasal swab PCR results, with fewer than ten mild cases and one severe.

Treatment reported: approximately 10-day PBMC culture with coronavirus spike peptide pools or control peptides (ViraFEST assay). The V gene lost 6 bases and the J gene lost 6 bases, with 12 bases spanning the gap. The CDR3 has 14 amino acids. Germline values: CDR1 MNHNS, CDR2 SASEGT. The Oncomine TCR Beta short-read assay sequenced DNA from cultured CD4+ T cells. TCRdb reprocessed the PCR reads with MiXCR, giving one entry per CDR3 protein. The sample has over 9,000 distinct CDR3 sequences, 55% to 75% seen once. For this clonotype: Antigen: not known.

The chain combines TRBV6-1 with TRBJ1-6; TRBD1 is a possible D gene (6 bases). This TCR was sampled from a human donor with COVID-19. Source: cultured CD4+ T cells from blood, taken after SARS-CoV-2 vaccination. The CDR3 DNA sequence: TGTGCCAGCAGGGGGGGGGCGCGTAATTCACCCCTCCACTTT. Its protein is CASRGGARNSPLHF.